The 8 T cell receptor beta chains below all came from one sample that was sequenced in a study of tumor-infiltrating lymphocytes in primary liver carcinoma. The input was 500 ng total RNA; TCR beta cDNA was made from it with a constant-region primer. For TCR beta, libraries were produced by three nested multiplex PCR rounds using slightly modified ARM-PCR. The first two PCR rounds used TRBV1-TRBV30 primers with a Cbeta primer, roughly 10 cycles each. TCRdb called the multiplex PCR reads again in MiXCR, with one record for every CDR3 protein. The table includes 100,000 or so distinct CDR3 sequences, roughly 80% detected once. It was from about 20-30 mg of unsorted bulk tissue that RNA and DNA were co-extracted. Input material: liver tumor tissue from sampling region 3. The subset denotes: tumor region T3, left-lateral pole. These receptors all stem from a man in his forties with primary liver carcinoma and hepatitis B virus infection.

CDR3 sequence: CASSFYWDRETQYF. The CDR3 nucleotides are TGTGCCAGCAGCTTTTACTGGGATAGGGAGACCCAGTACTTC. The chain joins TRBV11-2 to TRBJ2-5; D unclear. V lost 3 bases, J lost 5 bases, and 13 bases lay in between. Germline lookup yields CDR1 SGHAT and CDR2 FQNNGV. The CDR3 has 14 amino acids.

This clonotype was observed many times. This chain links TRBV10-3 with TRBJ1-3; D remains ambiguous. Trimming cost V 2 bases and J 4 bases, with 15 bases left between them. Germline CDR1 is ENHRY and CDR2 is SYGVKD. This CDR3 spans 16 amino acids. Here the CDR3 reads CAISEPKWARGNTIYF. CDR3 coding DNA: TGTGCCATCAGTGAGCCAAAATGGGCGCGGGGAAACACCATATATTTT.

Details on this clonotype: As the CDR3 is not closed by the conserved phenylalanine or tryptophan, this likely results from a read error. This rearrangement joins TRBV6-6 to TRBJ2-7, with D possibly TRBD1 on 6 matching bases. V lost 4 bases to trimming and J lost 6 bases, with 25 bases between them. CDR1 is MNHNY, CDR2 SVGAGI, per germline (reference sequence). The CDR3 loop spans 17 amino acids. The DNA for the CDR3 is TGTGCCAGCAGTTCCTCGTCGAACCAGGGGCCTAGGGGCGAGCAGTACTTA. Protein product: CASSSSSNQGPRGEQYL.

This chain connects TRBV11-3 to TRBJ2-7; D may be TRBD2 (6 bases). V shed 2 bases and J shed 5 bases, with 13 bases lying between them. The CDR3 length is 14 residues. Germline CDR1 reads SGHNT; CDR2 reads YENEEA. The CDR3 nucleotides read TGTGCCAGCAGCTTAAGCGGGCGTGAGCACGAGCAGTACTTC. The encoded protein is CASSLSGREHEQYF.

Concerning this clonotype itself: At one end the junction does not follow the germline gene, possibly because of a read error. The chain carries TRBV29-1 and TRBJ2-3; the D gene is possibly TRBD2 (5 bases). CDR1 is SQVTM and CDR2 is ANQGSEA in the germline V gene. There are 14 residues in the CDR3. CDR3 DNA: TGCAGCGCCCCCGGGGTCCTCTTCACAGATGCGCAGTATTTT. This sequence encodes CSAPGVLFTDAQYF.

In its sample, this clonotype ranks as medium-sized. The chain uses TRBV5-5 and TRBJ2-3, with 11 positions matching TRBD1. Trimming cost V 3 bases and J 4 bases; bases outside gene matches: 4. From germline, CDR1 is SGHKS and CDR2 YYEKEE (reference sequence). The CDR3 spans 15 residues. The CDR3 nucleotides read TGTGCCAGCAGCTGGGACAGGGGGAGTTCAGATACGCAGTATTTT. This translates into CASSWDRGSSDTQYF.

This clonotype was counted only a few times. This clone may be a read error of a much larger clone one base away. J is TRBJ2-7 and V is TRBV5-1; 9 nucleotides line up with TRBD1. Looked up from germline, CDR1 is SGHRS and CDR2 is YFSETQ. The CDR3 loop spans 14 amino acids. Here the CDR3 reads CATSLGQGSYEQYF. The CDR3 coding sequence is TGCGCCACCAGCTTAGGACAGGGGTCCTACGAGCAGTACTTC.

The rearrangement links TRBV5-6 to TRBJ1-3; a possible D gene is TRBD1 (6 bases). Germline V gives CDR1 SGHDT, CDR2 YYEEEE. The CDR3 extends over 14 amino acids. Trimming removed 4 bases from V and 3 bases from J, with 11 bases in between. In DNA, the CDR3 is TGTGCCAGCAGCACGGACAGCTTTGGAAACACCATATATTTT. Translation gives CASSTDSFGNTIYF.